This T cell receptor beta chain appears in the sequencing data of a study of blood T cell repertoires in COVID-19. In the study overall: T cells, B-cell-depleted T cells, or PBMCs provided the cDNA or gDNA that served as material.

The CDR3 loop spans 20 amino acids. Trimming took 4 bases from V and 2 from J; bases not matched to a gene: 14. Germline V lookup: CDR1 MNHEY, CDR2 SMNVEV (reference sequence). As originally analysed: Estimation of nucleated cell counts relied on the amplification of reference gene primers. Using immunoSEQ multiplex PCR, the repertoire was profiled, and TCRdb retains in-frame clones only, with some absent. The V and J calls and clone size were taken over from that table, and D and trimming were inferred from the DNA. In the table there are about 130,000 clones, 86% of which are singletons. All enrollees were roughly 18 to 100 years old and from approximately 25 US areas.

The receptor was derived from a middle-aged man who had recovered from COVID-19. The material sequenced was PBMCs or T cells enriched from blood (not recorded which). The chain combines TRBV27 with TRBJ2-5, with 15 positions matching TRBD2. Here the CDR3 reads CASSSPGLAGGRSTQETQYF. In DNA form, the CDR3 reads TGTGCCAGCAGTTCACCGGGACTAGCGGGAGGTAGGTCGACACAAGAGACCCAGTACTTC.